These 23 T cell receptor beta chains originate from one sample sequenced in a study of identical twins (TCRdb year 2016). Libraries were made using 5' RACE. Sequencer: Illumina HiSeq 2000. In TCRdb, the public reads were trimmed at Q25 with fastp and aligned with MiXCR, with productive beta chains retained. Rows with one shared CDR3 protein collapse into an entry with the most common genes and DNA. The table for this sample lists some 600,000 distinct CDR3 sequences; about 7% of them were counted only once. The ten biggest clones cover roughly 1.6% of the sample. This sample also belongs to another study, concerning yellow fever vaccine responses in identical twins.

The material sequenced was PBMCs. The receptors here all came from a woman aged 18 to 35 in good health.

This clonotype was found a few times. The CDR3 DNA reads TGTGCCGAGGACAGGGGAGACGGCTACACCTTC. This encodes CAEDRGDGYTF. This rearrangement joins TRBV7-9 to TRBJ1-2; 9 bases agree with TRBD1. Germline trimming cut 11 bases from V and 8 bases from J; bases unmatched to any gene: 6. The CDR3 length is 11 residues. Germline V gene lookup returns CDR1 SEHNR and CDR2 FQNEAQ (reference sequence).

The chain recombines TRBV15 with TRBJ2-3; 10 positions match TRBD2. The germline V gene encodes CDR1 LNHNV and CDR2 YYDKDF (reference sequence). The CDR3 runs to 16 residues. Trimming removed 4 bases from V and 3 bases from J; junction bases left unmatched: 7. CDR3 sequence reads: CATSNPSSGSTDTQYF. The CDR3 DNA sequence: TGTGCCACCAGCAACCCTTCTAGCGGGAGTACAGATACGCAGTATTTT.

This clonotype was recorded many times. The chain has TRBV7-9 and TRBJ1-1, with a tentative D call TRBD1 (6 bases). V was shortened by 4 bases and J by 1 base, with 16 bases between the two germline ends. Germline CDR1 and CDR2: SEHNR and FQNEAQ (reference sequence). CDR3 length: 16 residues. This chain's CDR3 is CASSSLGGGANTEAFF. The DNA of the CDR3 is TGTGCCAGCAGCTCCCTAGGGGGGGGAGCGAACACTGAAGCTTTCTTT.

This clonotype was detected ten times or more. The CDR3: CATSRDMGEGNEQFF. The CDR3 coding sequence is TGTGCCACCAGCAGAGATATGGGGGAAGGCAATGAGCAGTTCTTC. This chain joins TRBV15 and TRBJ2-1; TRBD1 or TRBD2 may be the D gene (5 bases each). Germline loops: CDR1 LNHNV, CDR2 YYDKDF (reference sequence). The CDR3 spans 15 residues. The V end lost 0 bases, the J end lost 6 bases, and 12 bases lay between the germline ends.

The rearrangement links TRBV7-9 to TRBJ2-3; 11 nucleotides line up with TRBD2. V trimming: 8 bases; J trimming: 6 bases; junction bases outside the gene matches: 10. The CDR3 is 15 amino acids. The V gene's germline CDR1 is SEHNR and CDR2 FQNEAQ (reference sequence). This CDR3 reads CASALTSGARDTQYF. The CDR3 DNA follows: TGTGCCAGCGCCCTGACTAGCGGGGCCCGCGATACGCAGTATTTT.

The V gene is TRBV6-2 or TRBV6-3, the J gene TRBJ2-7, with unresolved D. This CDR3 contains 13 residues. Germline CDR1 reads MNHEY; CDR2 reads SVGEGT. The V and J ends lost 2 bases and 2 bases respectively, with 7 bases between them. The CDR3 coding sequence is TGTGCCAGCAGTTACCCCGGACCCTACGAGCAGTACTTC. Protein sequence: CASSYPGPYEQYF.

This clonotype was seen a handful of times. This chain uses TRBV12-5 with TRBJ2-1; 8 bases fit TRBD2. The junction had 9 bases not matched to a gene; V was cut back by 7 bases and J by 7 bases. Germline values: CDR1 LGHNT, CDR2 FRNRAP. The CDR3 consists of 14 residues. CDR3 DNA sequence: TGTGCTAGTGCTTCCGGGACTAGTAGGAATGAGCAGTTCTTC. Translating it yields CASASGTSRNEQFF.

The chain links TRBV5-1 to TRBJ1-2; 11 bases agree with TRBD1. Germline V gives CDR1 SGHRS, CDR2 YFSETQ. J was trimmed by 5 bases and V by 6 bases; bases with no gene match: 6. The CDR3 is 14 residues long. In DNA form, the CDR3 reads TGCGCCAGCACATCGGACAGGGGGCGTTATGGCTACACCTTC. It specifies CASTSDRGRYGYTF.

The chain uses TRBV3-1 and TRBJ2-7, with 12 bases that match TRBD2. The CDR3 runs 18 residues. The germline gives CDR1 LGHDT, CDR2 YNNKEL (reference sequence). The junction had 9 bases not matched to a gene; V was cut back by 1 base and J by 2 bases. This chain's CDR3 is CASSQGLAGAGRTYEQYF. CDR3 in DNA: TGTGCCAGCAGCCAAGGACTAGCGGGAGCGGGAAGAACCTACGAGCAGTACTTC.

In its sample, this clonotype was seen a few times. This chain uses TRBV20-1 with TRBJ2-7; 7 bases fit TRBD1. Per germline, CDR1 DFQATT and CDR2 SNEGSKA (reference sequence). With V trimmed by 4 bases and J by 1 base, 7 bases remained unmatched. The CDR3 length is 14 residues. CDR3 region: CSAKTGRISYEQYF. In nucleotides, the CDR3 is TGCAGTGCTAAGACAGGGCGCATATCCTACGAGCAGTACTTC.

This clonotype has just a few counts. The CDR3 coding sequence is TGTGCCAGCAGCTGGGGACAGCACTACGAGCAGTACGTC. This encodes CASSWGQHYEQYV. The rearrangement joins TRBV21-1 to TRBJ2-7; TRBD1, as called in the table, went unchecked against the DNA. TRBV21-1 is listed as a pseudogene. The CDR3 contains 13 residues.

Only a few counts were recorded for this clonotype. This chain uses TRBV29-1 with TRBJ1-5; D unclear. With 4 bases removed from V and 7 bases from J, the gap between germline ends came to 11 bases. CDR1 SQVTM and CDR2 ANQGSEA come from the germline V gene. This CDR3 is built from 12 residues. CDR3 sequence reads: CSVGGPGQPQHF. CDR3 coding DNA: TGCAGCGTTGGAGGGCCGGGACAGCCCCAGCATTTT.

This clonotype was observed a few times. J is TRBJ1-2 and V is TRBV7-9; no clear D gene. Germline V gives CDR1 SEHNR, CDR2 FQNEAQ (reference sequence). This CDR3 has 12 amino acids. Trimming took 5 bases from V and 7 from J, leaving 11 bases between them. CDR3 protein: CASSTDSIGYTF. CDR3 bases: TGTGCCAGCAGCACGGATAGTATTGGCTACACCTTC.

The rearrangement uses TRBV5-1 and TRBJ2-3; TRBD2 is a possible D gene (6 bases). The V end was cut by 2 bases, the J end by 5 bases, with 12 bases between. The germline V gene encodes CDR1 SGHRS and CDR2 YFSETQ. The CDR3 contains 14 residues. The CDR3: CASSLGGGVDTQYF. The DNA of the CDR3 is TGCGCCAGCAGCTTAGGTGGCGGGGTAGATACGCAGTATTTT.

This clonotype appeared a few times. The J gene is TRBJ1-2, the V gene TRBV28, with D hard to call. Germline V CDR1 and CDR2: MDHEN, SYDVKM. The V end was cut by 7 bases, the J end by 5 bases, with 14 bases between. The CDR3 length is 13 residues. CDR3 region: CASTLVVGYGYTF. DNA of the CDR3: TGTGCCAGCACCCTCGTTGTTGGGTATGGCTACACCTTC.

The rearrangement links TRBV7-3 to TRBJ2-3, with a tentative D call TRBD1 (6 bases). Germline V gives CDR1 SGHTA, CDR2 FQGTGA. CDR3 length equals 18 residues. V lost 5 bases to trimming and J lost 2 bases, with 23 bases between them. The CDR3 region is CASSLKGSGMGHTDTQYF. CDR3 bases: TGTGCCAGCAGCCTAAAGGGGTCGGGGATGGGACACACAGATACGCAGTATTTT.

This chain links TRBV12-3 or TRBV12-4 with TRBJ1-2; D is uncertain. CDR3 length equals 14 residues. V dropped 1 base and J dropped 8 bases, with 14 bases sitting between them. CDR3 in DNA: TGTGCCAGCAGTTTAGTTGCGAGGACCCACGGCTACACCTTC. Protein sequence: CASSLVARTHGYTF.

The J gene is TRBJ1-1, the V gene TRBV7-2; D unclear. From germline, CDR1 is SGHTA and CDR2 FQGNSA. The CDR3 runs 15 residues. The ends were cut back, 1 base at V and 4 bases at J, with 13 bases in the middle. CDR3 sequence: CASSLEVGRTTEAFF. The CDR3 region has the DNA TGTGCCAGCAGCTTAGAAGTGGGGAGGACCACTGAAGCTTTCTTT.

The rearrangement links TRBV11-2 to TRBJ2-2, with 8 bases lining up with TRBD1. CDR3 length: 15 residues. The germline gives CDR1 SGHAT, CDR2 FQNNGV. V was pared by 5 bases and J by 7 bases, with 9 bases of the junction left unmatched. CDR3 in amino acids: CASSTIQGVGGELFF. The CDR3 DNA is TGTGCCAGCAGCACGATACAGGGGGTTGGCGGGGAGCTGTTTTTT.

In its sample, this clonotype was seen a few times. This chain joins TRBV20-1 and TRBJ1-1, with a possible D match to TRBD1 (5 bases). CDR3 length equals 13 residues. CDR1 is DFQATT and CDR2 is SNEGSKA in the germline V gene (reference sequence). Trimming took 6 bases from V and 4 from J, leaving 15 bases between them. CDR3 loop: CSAPRAGGTEAFF. The CDR3 nucleotides read TGCAGTGCACCCCGTGCGGGGGGCACTGAAGCTTTCTTT.

This clonotype was picked up a small number of times. The DNA for the CDR3 is TGCAGCGTTGAAGCTCGTCGCGGCTACACCTTC. Protein product: CSVEARRGYTF. V and J are TRBV29-1 and TRBJ1-2; D call uncertain. The CDR3 consists of 11 residues. Deletions cut 1 base from V and 8 bases from J, with 8 bases between. Germline CDR1 is SQVTM and CDR2 is ANQGSEA.

This clonotype was detected many times. The chain recombines TRBV5-1 with TRBJ2-1; 11 bases match TRBD1. This CDR3 comprises 14 residues. CDR1 SGHRS and CDR2 YFSETQ come from the germline V gene. After removal of 4 bases from V and 6 bases from J, the junction contained 3 bases not matched to a gene. CDR3 sequence (DNA): TGCGCCAGCAGCGGTGGGACAGGGGGCAATGAGCAGTTCTTC. Protein product: CASSGGTGGNEQFF. Full variable domain (remainder filled in from reference TRBV5-1 and TRBJ2-1): KAGVTQTPRYLIKTRGQQVTLSCSPISGHRSVSWYQQTPGQGLQFLFEYFSETQRNKGNFPGRFSGRQFSNSRSEMNVSTLELGDSALYLCASSGGTGGNEQFFGPGTRLTVL.

This chain uses TRBV28 with TRBJ2-7; no clear D gene. The CDR3 consists of 13 residues. V shed 5 bases and J shed 3 bases, with 11 bases lying between them. The germline V gene encodes CDR1 MDHEN and CDR2 SYDVKM. The CDR3 DNA follows: TGTGCCAGCAGTACGACACCAAACTACGAGCAGTACTTC. Its protein product is CASSTTPNYEQYF.